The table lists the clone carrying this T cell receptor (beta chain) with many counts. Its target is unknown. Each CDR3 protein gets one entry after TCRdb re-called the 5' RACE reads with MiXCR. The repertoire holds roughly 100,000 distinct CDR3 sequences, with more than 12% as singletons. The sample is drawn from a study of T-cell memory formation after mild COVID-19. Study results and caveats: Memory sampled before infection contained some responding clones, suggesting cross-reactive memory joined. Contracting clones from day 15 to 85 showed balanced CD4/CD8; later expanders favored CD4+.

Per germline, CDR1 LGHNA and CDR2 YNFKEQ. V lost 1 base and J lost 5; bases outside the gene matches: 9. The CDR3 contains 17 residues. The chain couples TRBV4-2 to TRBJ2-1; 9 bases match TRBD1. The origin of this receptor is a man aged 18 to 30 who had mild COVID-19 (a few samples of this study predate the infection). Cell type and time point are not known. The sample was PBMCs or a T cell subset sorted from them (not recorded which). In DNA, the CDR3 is TGTGCCAGCAGCCAAGGCCACGGGACAGGGTGGGACAATGAGCAGTTCTTC. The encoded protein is CASSQGHGTGWDNEQFF.